This T cell receptor (beta chain) was captured by sequencing in a study of T cells in localized non-small cell lung cancer. Study-wide findings and caveats: Maximal T cell clonality occurred in uninvolved adjacent lung, with tumor ranking below it. Researchers found a median around 58 of the top 100 tumor clones in adjacent lung. Because sequencing included only one region (of the tumor), heterogeneity remains possible.

Of note for this clone: As yet, its antigen is unknown.

Germline CDR1 reads SGHVS; CDR2 reads FNYEAQ. The length of the CDR3 is 14 residues. V was clipped by 5 bases and J by 2 bases, with 11 bases between them. This table comes from immunoSEQ multiplex PCR, and its TCRdb copy is limited to in-frame clones, with some not included. This table has around 29,000 clones, roughly 75% appearing once. The chain uses TRBV7-6 and TRBJ2-3; D is perhaps TRBD1 (6 bases). This TCR was recovered from an older male donor with stage II squamous cell lung carcinoma. The specimen was peripheral blood, collected before any cancer treatment. The CDR3 nucleotides read TGTGCCAGCAGCGAACAGGGCTACACAGATACGCAGTATTTT. This sequence encodes CASSEQGYTDTQYF. The variable domain in full, with the rest retrieved from reference TRBV7-6 and TRBJ2-3, is GAGVSQSPRYKVTKRGQDVALRCDPISGHVSLYWYRQALGQGPEFLTYFNYEAQQDKSGLPNDRFSAERPEGSISTLTIQRTEQRDSAMYRCASSEQGYTDTQYFGPGTRLTVL.